One and the same sample provided the 28 T cell receptor beta chains below, sequenced in a study of CD8 T cells in ankylosing spondylitis. The study's findings and limits: The study identified a TCR beta motif of roughly eight highly homologous variants that appeared characteristic of ankylosing spondylitis blood.

These receptors lack a known antigen. TCRdb independently ran MiXCR on the 5' RACE reads; one entry per CDR3 protein. In the table there are approximately 300,000 distinct CDR3 sequences, 8% of which are singletons. Sample: blood, either unsorted or a sorted T cell fraction (not recorded which). These receptors all come from a male donor with ankylosing spondylitis.

This clonotype turned up a few times. This chain joins TRBV25-1 and TRBJ1-1; no clear D. CDR3 length: 13 amino acids. The V end lost 4 bases, the J end lost 4 bases, and 10 bases lay between the germline ends. Germline V lookup: CDR1 MGHDK, CDR2 SYGVNS. The CDR3 sequence is CASSADWGTEAFF. CDR3 sequence (DNA): TGTGCCAGCAGTGCGGACTGGGGCACTGAAGCTTTCTTT.

The gene calls are TRBV20-1 and TRBJ2-1; D not certain. Germline assignment: CDR1 DFQATT and CDR2 SNEGSKA (reference sequence). V dropped 2 bases and J dropped 10 bases, with 9 bases sitting between them. This CDR3 spans 11 amino acids. The CDR3, as DNA: TGCAGTGCTAGACTAGTTATCGAGCAGTTCTTC. Translated, it gives CSARLVIEQFF.

This chain uses TRBV4-1 with TRBJ1-3; D gene unclear. The CDR3 contains 17 residues. Germline lookup yields CDR1 MGHRA and CDR2 YSYEKL. Trimming removed 1 base at V and 4 bases at J, with 17 bases between. As DNA, the CDR3 is TGCGCCAGCAGCCAAGGGTCAGGAGACCTTGCGGGAAACACCATATATTTT. This sequence encodes CASSQGSGDLAGNTIYF.

This clonotype was detected ten times or more. The chain links TRBV29-1 to TRBJ2-7, with 11 bases lining up with TRBD1. V lost 6 bases and J lost 7; bases outside the gene matches: 11. Germline-derived CDR1 and CDR2 are SQVTM and ANQGSEA. This CDR3 region has 14 residues. CDR3 in amino acids: CSVETGTGGYEQYF. DNA for the CDR3: TGCAGCGTCGAGACCGGGACAGGGGGTTATGAGCAGTACTTC.

The V call is TRBV14, the J call TRBJ2-7; 7 nucleotides line up with TRBD1. The V and J ends lost 4 bases and 2 bases, in that order; junction bases with no gene match: 14. Germline V CDR1 and CDR2: SGHDN, FVKESK. The CDR3 is made up of 17 amino acids. CDR3 amino acids: CASSPRGQLARPYEQYF. CDR3 nucleotide sequence: TGTGCCAGCAGCCCCAGGGGACAGCTTGCTAGACCCTACGAGCAGTACTTC.

CDR3 coding DNA: TGCAGTGCTGGAACAGGGATGTCGGCCGGGGAGCTGTTTTTT. Translating it yields CSAGTGMSAGELFF. This chain uses TRBV20-1 with TRBJ2-2, with D possibly TRBD1 on 6 matching bases. The CDR3 contains 14 residues. V was trimmed by 5 bases and J by 6 bases, leaving 16 bases between them. Germline lookup yields CDR1 DFQATT and CDR2 SNEGSKA (reference sequence).

The chain is built from TRBV12-3 or TRBV12-4 and TRBJ2-7, with 8 bases aligning to TRBD2. The CDR3 is 15 amino acids. Trimming took 6 bases from V and 3 from J; bases not matched to a gene: 10. CDR3 in DNA: TGTGCCAGCAGCCGCCAACGGACTAGCTACTACGAGCAGTACTTC. Translation: CASSRQRTSYYEQYF.

The sample holds a few counts of this clonotype. This chain uses TRBV30 with TRBJ1-1, with 7 bases fitting TRBD1. The CDR3 runs 16 residues. With V trimmed by 0 bases and J by 2 bases, 9 bases remained unmatched. Germline V gene data show CDR1 as GTSNPN and CDR2 as SVGIG (reference sequence). The CDR3 loop reads CAWSVLEGQSNTEAFF. The CDR3 DNA is TGTGCCTGGAGTGTACTCGAGGGACAGTCTAACACTGAAGCTTTCTTT.

This clonotype was seen at least ten times. The gene calls are TRBV7-9 and TRBJ2-3; D is undetermined. Per the germline V gene, CDR1 is SEHNR and CDR2 is FQNEAQ (reference sequence). The V end was cut by 5 bases, the J end by 0 bases, with 12 bases between. CDR3 length: 15 amino acids. This CDR3 reads CASSPAEDSTDTQYF. In DNA form, the CDR3 reads TGTGCCAGCAGCCCAGCAGAAGATAGCACAGATACGCAGTATTTT.

This clonotype has ten or more counts. The chain employs TRBV2 and TRBJ2-3; D uncertain. CDR3 length: 13 amino acids. Germline-derived CDR1 and CDR2 are SNHLY and FYNNEI. Trimming shortened V by 7 bases and J by 5 bases, and 13 bases separated the two germline ends. The DNA of the CDR3 is TGTGCCAGCACTCGATCCCTTGGAGATACGCAGTATTTT. Its translation is CASTRSLGDTQYF.

This sequence joins TRBV9 and TRBJ1-3; D unclear. CDR1 is SGDLS and CDR2 is YYNGEE in the germline V gene. The CDR3 has 12 amino acids. V was clipped by 2 bases and J by 9 bases, with 9 bases between them. This CDR3 is CASSVSRGTIYF. The CDR3 DNA reads TGTGCCAGCAGCGTTTCGCGGGGCACCATATATTTT.

This clonotype was seen more than once but under ten times. The chain couples TRBV6-5 to TRBJ2-1, with D maybe TRBD1 (6 bases). Germline lookup yields CDR1 MNHEY and CDR2 SVGAGI. The CDR3 spans 17 residues. Trimming removed 2 bases at V and 0 bases at J, with 14 bases between. The CDR3 DNA reads TGTGCCAGCAGTTACACGGCAGGGGAGCTCTCCTACAATGAGCAGTTCTTC. It specifies CASSYTAGELSYNEQFF.

The rearrangement uses TRBV24-1 and TRBJ2-1; TRBD1 matches at 7 bases. This CDR3 has 16 amino acids. The V segment lost 2 bases and the J segment 0 bases; nucleotides outside the gene matches: 3. CDR1 and CDR2 from the germline V gene are KGHDR and SFDVKD. In DNA form, the CDR3 reads TGTGCCACCAGTGATTGGCCAGGGGGCTCCTACAATGAGCAGTTCTTC. Encoded protein: CATSDWPGGSYNEQFF.

This clonotype has only a few counts. The V gene is TRBV29-1, the J gene TRBJ2-5, with D perhaps matching TRBD1 or TRBD2 (7 bases each). Deletions cut 7 bases from V and 5 bases from J, with 17 bases between. Germline V gene lookup returns CDR1 SQVTM and CDR2 ANQGSEA. This CDR3 spans 13 amino acids. The CDR3 reads CSAGGTAGETQYF. CDR3 coding DNA: TGCAGCGCAGGCGGGACAGCGGGGGAGACCCAGTACTTC. Full variable domain (remainder filled in from reference TRBV29-1 and TRBJ2-5): SAVISQKPSRDICQRGTSLTIQCQVDSQVTMMFWYRQQPGQSLTLIATANQGSEATYESGFVIDKFPISRPNLTFSTLTVSNMSPEDSSIYLCSAGGTAGETQYFGPGTRLLVL.

The table lists this clonotype with many counts. An end of the junction does not agree with germline; a read error may underlie this. The V gene is TRBV2, the J gene TRBJ2-7; 7 bases map to TRBD1. CDR1 is SNHLY and CDR2 is FYNNEI in the germline V gene. This CDR3 contains 15 residues. The CDR3 reads CASSEGGLDLYEQYF. In nucleotides, the CDR3 is TGTGCCAGCAGCGAAGGGGGCCTCGATCTCTACGAGCAGTACTTC.

This clonotype was found many times. The chain recombines TRBV7-9 with TRBJ1-3; D ambiguous. Looked up from germline, CDR1 is SEHNR and CDR2 is FQNEAQ (reference sequence). The CDR3 is 16 residues long. Trimming left V 5 bases short and J 4 bases short, with 18 bases between. The CDR3 sequence is CASSPRGVKAGNTIYF. DNA of the CDR3: TGTGCCAGCAGCCCCCGAGGAGTAAAGGCGGGAAACACCATATATTTT.

This chain joins TRBV7-6 and TRBJ2-3; TRBD1 might be the D (6 bases). This CDR3 is 14 amino acids long. The V gene lost 5 bases and the J gene lost 3 bases, with 12 bases spanning the gap. The germline CDR1 and CDR2 sequences are SGHVS and FNYEAQ. The CDR3 region has the DNA TGTGCCAGCAGCCCCGGACAGACGACAGATACGCAGTATTTT. Translation: CASSPGQTTDTQYF.

The chain joins TRBV12-3 or TRBV12-4 to TRBJ1-1; perhaps TRBD1 as D (5 bases). The CDR3 is 13 amino acids. Trimming took 9 bases from V and 6 from J, leaving 17 bases between them. CDR3 sequence: CASAASGGSEAFF. The CDR3 coding sequence is TGTGCCAGTGCCGCTAGCGGGGGATCTGAAGCTTTCTTT.

This clonotype came up a few times. The chain carries TRBV5-1 and TRBJ2-2; the match to TRBD1 covers 7 bases. CDR1 and CDR2 from the germline V gene are SGHRS and YFSETQ. The J segment lost 3 bases and the V segment lost 5 bases, leaving 10 bases of the junction unmatched. The CDR3 is made up of 16 amino acids. DNA for the CDR3: TGCGCCAGCAGGTCGGCCGGGACAGCGCACACCGGGGAGCTGTTTTTT. Translated: CASRSAGTAHTGELFF.

The CDR3 reads CASRRSGSTYNEQFF. DNA for the CDR3: TGTGCCAGCAGACGGAGCGGGAGCACCTACAATGAGCAGTTCTTC. V and J are TRBV6-1 and TRBJ2-1; 8 bases line up with TRBD2. The germline CDR1 and CDR2 sequences are MNHNS and SASEGT. The length of the CDR3 is 15 residues. The V and J ends lost 6 bases and 2 bases, in that order; junction bases with no gene match: 6.

J is TRBJ2-7 and V is TRBV3-1; 10 nucleotides align to TRBD2. The ends lost 0 bases at V and 6 bases at J; junction bases unmatched: 5. Germline V gives CDR1 LGHDT, CDR2 YNNKEL (reference sequence). The CDR3 length is 15 residues. CDR3 nucleotides: TGTGCCAGCAGCCAAGATGCAGCGGGAGGGCTCGAGCAGTACTTC. Translated: CASSQDAAGGLEQYF.

The V gene is TRBV9, the J gene TRBJ2-3, with 7 bases lining up with TRBD2. Germline CDR1 reads SGDLS; CDR2 reads YYNGEE. The V segment lost 2 bases and the J segment 3 bases; nucleotides outside the gene matches: 9. CDR3 length equals 16 residues. CDR3 protein: CASSVLGAGLTDTQYF. In DNA, the CDR3 is TGTGCCAGCAGCGTTCTTGGGGCGGGACTAACAGATACGCAGTATTTT.

The chain is built from TRBV6-1 and TRBJ1-5; D unclear. CDR1 MNHNS and CDR2 SASEGT come from the germline V gene. CDR3 length: 14 amino acids. The V gene lost 2 bases and the J gene lost 0 bases, with 5 bases spanning the gap. The CDR3 spells CASSEMGSNQPQHF. CDR3 coding DNA: TGTGCCAGCAGTGAAATGGGTAGCAATCAGCCCCAGCATTTT.

The J gene is TRBJ2-2, the V gene TRBV5-1, with D maybe TRBD1 (6 bases). Looked up from germline, CDR1 is SGHRS and CDR2 is YFSETQ. V dropped 4 bases and J dropped 3 bases, with 19 bases sitting between them. The CDR3 is made up of 17 amino acids. CDR3 protein: CASSKPTRGIDTGELFF. In DNA, the CDR3 is TGCGCCAGCAGCAAACCAACCAGGGGAATAGACACCGGGGAGCTGTTTTTT.

This clonotype came up a few times. This CDR3 is CSLRRALYNEQFF. The CDR3 nucleotides read TGCAGCCTCCGTCGTGCACTCTACAATGAGCAGTTCTTC. The rearrangement links TRBV29-1 to TRBJ2-1; D unclear. Trimming removed 8 bases from V and 3 bases from J, with 14 bases in between. The germline gives CDR1 SQVTM, CDR2 ANQGSEA. The CDR3 contains 13 residues.

This clonotype was picked up a small number of times. The chain combines TRBV7-9 with TRBJ2-2; the match to TRBD2 covers 7 bases. The CDR3 spans 15 residues. CDR1 is SEHNR, CDR2 FQNEAQ, per germline (reference sequence). V lost 6 bases and J lost 2; bases outside the gene matches: 6. CDR3 DNA: TGTGCCAGCAGTGGAGGGAGGGTTAACACCGGGGAGCTGTTTTTT. Its protein product is CASSGGRVNTGELFF. Using reference TRBV7-9 and TRBJ2-2 for the parts outside the CDR3, the full variable domain is DTGVSQNPRHKITKRGQNVTFRCDPISEHNRLYWYRQTLGQGPEFLTYFQNEAQLEKSRLLSDRFSAERPKGSFSTLEIQRTEQGDSAMYLCASSGGRVNTGELFFGEGSRLTVL.

This clonotype showed up many times. The chain combines TRBV11-2 with TRBJ2-3; tentatively, D is TRBD2 (7 bases). Trimming took off 2 bases at V and 6 bases at J, with 15 bases between the two ends. Per germline, CDR1 SGHAT and CDR2 FQNNGV. The CDR3 runs to 15 residues. The CDR3 coding sequence is TGTGCCAGCAGCTTACCCAAGAGGGGGGGTGATACGCAGTATTTT. This translates into CASSLPKRGGDTQYF.

The CDR3 is CASRSDFQYQETQYF. DNA for the CDR3: TGTGCCAGCAGGTCAGACTTCCAGTACCAAGAGACCCAGTACTTC. The J gene is TRBJ2-5, the V gene TRBV7-9, with D unclear. In germline, CDR1 is SEHNR, CDR2 FQNEAQ (reference sequence). V lost 6 bases and J lost 0, with 14 bases in between. The CDR3 contains 15 residues.